These 8 T cell receptor beta chains came from one sample sequenced in a study of blood T cell repertoires in COVID-19. Profiled with immunoSEQ multiplex PCR; TCRdb holds only in-frame clones, not every one. Found here are fewer than 50,000 clones, 70% to 90% of them singletons; the top ten hold approximately 32%. Sequencing was carried out using peripheral blood. These TCRs come from a man in his sixties or seventies with active COVID-19.

The chain combines TRBV11-3 with TRBJ2-5, with 12 bases aligning to TRBD1. CDR1 SGHNT and CDR2 YENEEA come from the germline V gene. J lost 5 bases, V lost 4 bases, and 5 bases had no gene match. CDR3 length equals 15 residues. Here the CDR3 DNA reads TGTGCCAGCAGCTGGGGACAGGGGGCGGGGGAGACCCAGTACTTC. It encodes CASSWGQGAGETQYF.

The V and J genes are TRBV5-4 and TRBJ1-1; D unclear. This CDR3 contains 14 residues. Trimming took 4 bases from V and 8 from J, leaving 18 bases between them. CDR1 is SGHNT, CDR2 YYREEE, per germline (reference sequence). This CDR3 is CASSIRGPLEEAFF. DNA for the CDR3: TGTGCCAGCAGCATCCGAGGGCCCCTAGAGGAAGCTTTCTTT.

A few counts support this clone. This chain's CDR3 is CASSTKRQGDTIYF. The CDR3 nucleotides are TGTGCCAGCAGTACCAAGCGACAGGGCGACACCATATATTTT. The chain links TRBV2 to TRBJ1-3, with 7 nucleotides matching TRBD1. CDR3 length: 14 residues. Germline V lookup: CDR1 SNHLY, CDR2 FYNNEI. The V and J ends lost 5 bases and 8 bases, in that order; junction bases with no gene match: 9.

The CDR3 nucleotides read TGTGCCACCAGCAGAGACCCAGGACTAGCGGGAGTTGAGCAGTTCTTC. Residues: CATSRDPGLAGVEQFF. This chain connects TRBV15 to TRBJ2-1; TRBD2 agrees at 13 bases. The CDR3 is made up of 16 amino acids. Germline lookup yields CDR1 LNHNV and CDR2 YYDKDF (reference sequence). The V gene end was trimmed by 0 bases and the J gene end by 9 bases; junction bases not matched to a gene: 5.

The chain has TRBV4-2 and TRBJ2-5; D may be TRBD2 (6 bases). The CDR3 is made up of 16 amino acids. Germline V gene sequence: CDR1 LGHNA, CDR2 YNFKEQ. The V end was cut by 0 bases, the J end by 2 bases, with 13 bases between. The CDR3: CASSQERAGLQETQYF. CDR3 bases: TGTGCCAGCAGCCAAGAAAGAGCTGGACTACAAGAGACCCAGTACTTC.

The chain carries TRBV7-8 and TRBJ2-3; TRBD1 agrees at 9 bases. CDR1 and CDR2 (germline): SGHVS, FQNEAQ. Unmatched junction bases numbered 7, after V lost 3 bases and J lost 3 bases. The CDR3 spans 16 residues. CDR3 DNA sequence: TGTGCCAGCAGCTTTTTCGGGACAGGGCGTACAGATACGCAGTATTTT. Encoded protein: CASSFFGTGRTDTQYF.

V gene TRBV2 combines with J gene TRBJ1-6, with D unresolved. The V gene lost 2 bases and the J gene lost 10 bases, with 15 bases spanning the gap. The CDR3 loop spans 15 amino acids. Germline lookup yields CDR1 SNHLY and CDR2 FYNNEI. The DNA of the CDR3 is TGTGCCAGCAGTGAACGGACTGGGGTTTTGTCACCCCTCCACTTT. Its translation is CASSERTGVLSPLHF. Full variable domain (rest looked up from reference TRBV2 and TRBJ1-6): EPEVTQTPSHQVTQMGQEVILRCVPISNHLYFYWYRQILGQKVEFLVSFYNNEISEKSEIFDDQFSVERPDGSNFTLKIRSTKLEDSAMYFCASSERTGVLSPLHFGNGTRLTVT.

The chain uses TRBV5-1 and TRBJ2-1; TRBD2 matches 15 bases. There are 18 residues in the CDR3. With V trimmed by 0 bases and J by 12 bases, 13 bases remained unmatched. Looked up from germline, CDR1 is SGHRS and CDR2 is YFSETQ. The CDR3, as DNA: TGCGCCAGCAGCTTGGTATCCGGACTAGCGGGAGGGCCCTATGCGCAGTTCTTC. It specifies CASSLVSGLAGGPYAQFF.